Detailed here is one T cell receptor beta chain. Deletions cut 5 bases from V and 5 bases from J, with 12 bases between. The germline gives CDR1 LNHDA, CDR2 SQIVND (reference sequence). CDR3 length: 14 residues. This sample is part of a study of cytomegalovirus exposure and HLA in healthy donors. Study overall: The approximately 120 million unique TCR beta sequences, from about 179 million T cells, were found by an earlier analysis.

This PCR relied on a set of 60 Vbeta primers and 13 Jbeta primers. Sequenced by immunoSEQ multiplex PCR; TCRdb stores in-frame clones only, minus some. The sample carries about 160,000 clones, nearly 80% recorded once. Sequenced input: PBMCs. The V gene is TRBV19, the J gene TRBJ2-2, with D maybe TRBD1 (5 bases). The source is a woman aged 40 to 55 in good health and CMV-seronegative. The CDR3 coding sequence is TGTGCCAGTAGTGTCCCTCAGGGAACCGGGGAGCTGTTTTTT. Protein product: CASSVPQGTGELFF.